This T cell receptor beta chain originates from a study of T cells after yellow fever vaccination. Study in general: Preparing low-cell-number fractions relied on SMART-Seq v4 Ultra Low Input.

As concerns this clonotype: Its matching antigen is unknown.

TCRdb re-called the 5' RACE reads with MiXCR, one entry per CDR3 protein. The table has a few hundred thousand distinct CDR3 sequences, roughly a sixth seen once. Study findings and constraints: Contaminating bulk clonotypes could be abundant in FACS-sorted repertoires. Detected again after the booster were most primary-vaccination clones, at nearly 97% CD4 and nearly 90% CD8.

The CDR3 is made up of 13 amino acids. The V and J ends lost 3 bases and 5 bases, in that order; junction bases with no gene match: 1. This TCR came from a man aged 18 to 29 who received the YFV17D yellow fever vaccine. The chain recombines TRBV12-3 or TRBV12-4 with TRBJ1-5, with TRBD1 identical over 7 bases. This specimen was PBMCs, taken about 5 days after the first yellow fever vaccination. The CDR3 sequence: CASSFQGDQPQHF. CDR3 coding DNA: TGTGCCAGCAGTTTCCAGGGGGATCAGCCCCAGCATTTT.